This T cell receptor (beta chain) derives from a study of early T cells in non-severe SARS-CoV-2 infection. Using its own MiXCR run on the 5' RACE reads, TCRdb lists one record per CDR3 protein. The repertoire holds some 55,000 distinct CDR3 sequences, approximately 12% seen once, with about 2.5% in the top ten. The CDR3 is 15 residues long. Germline CDR1 and CDR2: SGHAT and FQNNGV. The junction had 3 bases not matched to a gene; V was cut back by 1 base and J by 2 bases. Many counts were recorded for this clonotype. This TCR derives from an adult who was a healthcare worker with PCR-confirmed SARS-CoV-2 infection or an uninfected control (not recorded which). The material was whole blood, obtained at baseline. This chain connects TRBV11-2 to TRBJ2-5; TRBD2 matches at 8 bases. DNA of the CDR3: TGTGCCAGCAGCTTAGCTTCTAGCGGGCAAGAGACCCAGTACTTC. Translation gives CASSLASSGQETQYF.